The 19 T cell receptor beta chains presented below share a single source sample, sequenced in a study of blood T cell repertoires in COVID-19. Assay used: immunoSEQ multiplex PCR; TCRdb lists only in-frame clones, some missing. Of 65,000 or so clones in the sample, approximately 80% are singletons; the top ten hold 25%. The specimen sequenced was peripheral blood. Receptors originate from a human donor in a cohort sampled during active COVID-19.

This clone has a handful of counts. The rearrangement joins TRBV30 to TRBJ2-2, with D perhaps matching TRBD2 (5 bases). CDR1 and CDR2 from the germline V gene are GTSNPN and SVGIG (reference sequence). V lost 0 bases and J 1 base, leaving 9 bases between the germline ends. This CDR3 is built from 15 residues. The CDR3 DNA sequence: TGTGCCTGGAGTGTACGAGGGTTGAACACCGGGGAGCTGTTTTTT. This gives the protein CAWSVRGLNTGELFF.

The V call is TRBV13, the J call TRBJ2-7, with 11 bases aligning to TRBD2. The CDR3 is 14 amino acids. Per the germline V gene, CDR1 is PRHDT and CDR2 is FYEKMQ (reference sequence). The V segment lost 1 base and the J segment 6 bases; nucleotides outside the gene matches: 2. The DNA of the CDR3 is TGTGCCAGCAGCTTAGCCGGGACTAGCGGCGAGCAGTACTTC. This codes for CASSLAGTSGEQYF.

This chain uses TRBV3-1 (or the pseudogene TRBV3-2) with TRBJ2-5; 8 bases are shared with TRBD2. The CDR3 consists of 15 residues. J was trimmed by 1 base and V by 3 bases; bases with no gene match: 4. The germline gives CDR1 LGHDT, CDR2 YNNKEL (reference sequence). For the CDR3, the DNA is TGTGCCAGCAGCCAGTTTAGCGGGGCCCAAGAGACCCAGTACTTC. Protein: CASSQFSGAQETQYF.

This clone was counted ten times or more. The V call is TRBV11-2, the J call TRBJ1-4; weak D call: TRBD1 (6 bases). Germline lookup yields CDR1 SGHAT and CDR2 FQNNGV. There are 15 residues in the CDR3. Trimming pared 4 bases from V and 5 bases from J, leaving 14 bases between. The CDR3 here is CASSSTQGRNEKLFF. DNA of the CDR3: TGTGCCAGCAGCTCAACACAGGGAAGGAATGAAAAACTGTTTTTT.

This chain links TRBV3-1 (or the pseudogene TRBV3-2) with TRBJ1-2; TRBD1 agrees at 8 bases. Trimming at V came to 5 bases and at J to 2 bases, leaving 7 bases not matched to a gene. The germline CDR1 and CDR2 sequences are LGHDT and YNNKEL (reference sequence). The CDR3 covers 15 residues. The CDR3 DNA reads TGTGCCAGCAGCTCTACAGGGGGAAAAAACTATGGCTACACCTTC. Residues: CASSSTGGKNYGYTF.

The chain recombines TRBV9 with TRBJ1-2, with TRBD1 matching 10 bases. The CDR3 totals 15 residues. CDR1 SGDLS and CDR2 YYNGEE come from the germline V gene. Losses at the gene ends were 4 bases for V and 4 bases for J; bases not matched to a gene: 7. CDR3 coding DNA: TGTGCCAGCAGCCCGAGACAGGGGGCGAGCTATGGCTACACCTTC. Translating gives CASSPRQGASYGYTF.

This clone has only one observation. V gene TRBV12-5 combines with J gene TRBJ2-3; possibly TRBD2 for D (6 bases). This CDR3 contains 16 residues. Looked up from germline, CDR1 is LGHNT and CDR2 is FRNRAP. V gave up 5 bases and J gave up 0 bases, with 15 bases separating them. CDR3 sequence: CASGQGTLLSTDTQYF. CDR3 nucleotides: TGTGCTAGTGGTCAAGGGACTTTACTAAGCACAGATACGCAGTATTTT.

This clone showed up just once. The V call is TRBV19, the J call TRBJ2-4, with D perhaps TRBD2 (6 bases). Germline V CDR1 and CDR2: LNHDA, SQIVND (reference sequence). The CDR3 runs to 18 residues. V gave up 4 bases and J gave up 0 bases, with 19 bases separating them. CDR3 sequence: CASSTTYGGGIAKNIQYF. The CDR3 DNA follows: TGTGCCAGTAGTACTACTTACGGGGGAGGCATAGCCAAAAACATTCAGTACTTC.

The CDR3 bases are TGTGCCAGCAGCTTAATGCGGGGGGCTGTAGAGACCCAGTACTTC. Translating gives CASSLMRGAVETQYF. The chain joins TRBV7-9 to TRBJ2-5; 8 nucleotides match TRBD2. CDR1 is SEHNR and CDR2 is FQNEAQ in the germline V gene (reference sequence). The CDR3 covers 15 residues. The J segment lost 4 bases and the V segment lost 2 bases, leaving 6 bases of the junction unmatched.

J is TRBJ2-3 and V is TRBV5-8; D unresolved. V was cut by 5 bases and J by 1 base, with 8 bases left in between. This CDR3 contains 13 residues. Germline CDR1 is SGHTS and CDR2 is YDEGEE. The CDR3 region has the DNA TGTGCCAGCAGTCGGCAGGGCACAGATACGCAGTATTTT. Protein product: CASSRQGTDTQYF.

This chain links TRBV5-1 with TRBJ1-1, with D possibly matching TRBD1 (6 bases). V was shortened by 0 bases and J by 3 bases, with 12 bases between the two germline ends. This CDR3 has 15 residues. CDR1 is SGHRS and CDR2 is YFSETQ in the germline V gene. The CDR3 loop is CASSLAGTPDTEAFF. CDR3 coding DNA: TGCGCCAGCAGCTTGGCCGGGACACCGGACACTGAAGCTTTCTTT.

This chain uses TRBV20-1 with TRBJ1-5; 9 nucleotides agree with TRBD1. The CDR3 length is 17 residues. Germline CDR1 and CDR2: DFQATT and SNEGSKA (reference sequence). With 5 bases clipped from V and 0 bases from J, the junction kept 11 bases outside the gene matches. The CDR3 sequence: CSAGDPGQGGSNQPQHF. For the CDR3, the DNA is TGCAGTGCTGGTGACCCGGGACAGGGAGGTAGCAATCAGCCCCAGCATTTT.

The rearrangement joins TRBV6-4 to TRBJ2-3, with TRBD1 identical over 8 bases. The CDR3 loop spans 15 amino acids. After removal of 7 bases from V and 0 bases from J, the junction contained 6 bases not matched to a gene. The germline CDR1 and CDR2 sequences are MRHNA and SNTAGT. The chain's CDR3 is CASKLRGQSTDTQYF. The DNA for the CDR3 is TGTGCCAGCAAGCTCAGGGGGCAAAGCACAGATACGCAGTATTTT.

CDR3: CATSREISDSGNTIYF. CDR3 DNA sequence: TGTGCCACCAGCAGAGAGATAAGCGACTCTGGAAACACCATATATTTT. V and J are TRBV15 and TRBJ1-3; D unclear. The germline V gene encodes CDR1 LNHNV and CDR2 YYDKDF (reference sequence). The CDR3 length is 16 residues. V was pared by 0 bases and J by 0 bases, with 9 bases between.

The count of this clone is one. Here the CDR3 DNA reads TGCGCCAGCAGCCAAGAATATGCCAGGGATGTACCAGATACGCAGTATTTT. This translates into CASSQEYARDVPDTQYF. The chain uses TRBV4-3 and TRBJ2-3; tentative D call: TRBD1 (5 bases). Trimming cost V 0 bases and J 4 bases, with 17 bases left between them. This CDR3 region has 17 residues. The germline V gene has CDR1 LGHNA and CDR2 YSLEER.

CDR3 sequence: CASIWDRGGEAFF. In DNA, the CDR3 is TGTGCCAGTATATGGGACAGGGGCGGTGAAGCTTTCTTT. V and J are TRBV19 and TRBJ1-1, with 10 bases aligning to TRBD1. Losses at the gene ends were 7 bases for V and 7 bases for J; bases not matched to a gene: 6. The CDR3 contains 13 residues. Germline loops: CDR1 LNHDA, CDR2 SQIVND (reference sequence).

The chain is built from TRBV28 and TRBJ1-2; no firm D call. Trimming took 5 bases from V and 2 from J, leaving 6 bases between them. Germline V gives CDR1 MDHEN, CDR2 SYDVKM. The CDR3 is 12 amino acids. The CDR3 loop reads CASSQRNYGYTF. The CDR3 DNA reads as TGTGCCAGCAGTCAGCGCAACTATGGCTACACCTTC.

The chain joins TRBV28 to TRBJ2-2; the match to TRBD1 covers 7 bases. This CDR3 is 17 amino acids long. Germline values: CDR1 MDHEN, CDR2 SYDVKM. Unmatched junction bases numbered 16, after V lost 7 bases and J lost 5 bases. CDR3 residues: CASTESTGTVPTGELFF. In nucleotides, the CDR3 is TGTGCCAGCACCGAATCTACCGGGACAGTTCCTACCGGGGAGCTGTTTTTT.

The chain employs TRBV2 and TRBJ2-1; 8 bases align to TRBD2. This CDR3 spans 15 amino acids. Germline V gene lookup returns CDR1 SNHLY and CDR2 FYNNEI. The J segment lost 4 bases and the V segment lost 3 bases, leaving 5 bases of the junction unmatched. The CDR3 sequence: CASSDGLAGYNEQFF. The CDR3 DNA is TGTGCCAGCAGTGACGGGCTAGCGGGTTACAATGAGCAGTTCTTC. Using reference TRBV2 and TRBJ2-1 for the parts outside the CDR3, the full variable domain is EPEVTQTPSHQVTQMGQEVILRCVPISNHLYFYWYRQILGQKVEFLVSFYNNEISEKSEIFDDQFSVERPDGSNFTLKIRSTKLEDSAMYFCASSDGLAGYNEQFFGPGTRLTVL.